This TCR beta chain originates from a study of T cell responses to AZD1222 COVID-19 vaccine. Data came from immunoSEQ multiplex PCR; TCRdb stores just in-frame clones and leaves some out. Here the sample spans some 150,000 clones, about 90% being singletons. This clone was counted between two and nine times. No antigen is known for it. The length of the CDR3 is 15 residues. The germline V gene encodes CDR1 MDHEN and CDR2 SYDVKM. V was pared by 7 bases and J by 5 bases, with 10 bases of the junction left unmatched. Broader study findings: Unmutated variant regions are reportedly the target of nearly half of TCRs that are spike-specific. Of the AZD1222 recipients, only five or six were seropositive at baseline. Females made up more of the donors, who were largely white British, and clonal diversity may have come out too low.

This sequence originates from an adult in good health. The V and J genes are TRBV28 and TRBJ2-3; 9 bases are a match to TRBD1. This sample comprised peripheral blood, obtained on day 0 of MenACWY control vaccination. CDR3: CASTPRTGVGDTQYF. The CDR3 DNA sequence: TGTGCCAGCACTCCCCGGACAGGGGTAGGAGATACGCAGTATTTT.